These 30 T cell receptor beta chains were sequenced from one sample in a study of post-analysis software for immune sequencing data (dated by TCRdb to between 2014 and 2017). Libraries were made using PCR. The reads were generated on an Illumina HiSeq 2500. To reduce PCR and sequencing biases, unique molecular identifiers were built into the TCR beta cDNA libraries. Using fastp trimming at Q25 and MiXCR clonotype assembly, TCRdb reanalyzed the public sequencing data and kept in-frame beta chains. When rows share a CDR3 protein, they turn into one entry using the most common DNA and genes. The sample profile shows 500,000 to 600,000 distinct CDR3 sequences; about 44% of them were found once. The top ten clones comprise 1.5% to 2% of the sample. These receptors have no known antigen. What the authors observed across the whole study: Patients showed significantly higher frequencies than controls for five TRBV segments, among them TRBV5-6, TRBV5-1 and TRBV20-1.

The sample consisted of blood. Receptor source: a girl between 5 and 17 years old with multiple sclerosis.

The genes are TRBV27 and TRBJ1-2; 10 nucleotides line up with TRBD1. Germline assignment: CDR1 MNHEY and CDR2 SMNVEV (reference sequence). This CDR3 is 16 amino acids long. The V segment lost 5 bases and the J segment 6 bases; nucleotides outside the gene matches: 12. The CDR3: CASSTLSRDRGNGYTF. DNA of the CDR3: TGTGCCAGCAGTACTTTGTCCCGGGACAGGGGTAATGGCTACACCTTC.

This clonotype came up a few times. The chain recombines TRBV5-1 with TRBJ2-3, with TRBD1 identical over 7 bases. Germline V gives CDR1 SGHRS, CDR2 YFSETQ. The CDR3 spans 15 residues. V lost 2 bases, J lost 2 bases, and 5 bases stayed unmatched. The CDR3 sequence is CASSFGTAYTDTQYF. The CDR3 DNA is TGCGCCAGCAGCTTCGGGACAGCTTACACAGATACGCAGTATTTT.

Note on this clonotype: A much larger clone lies a single base off, so this may be a read error. This chain connects TRBV7-9 to TRBJ2-5; the D gene is possibly TRBD1 (6 bases). CDR3 length: 14 residues. Germline-derived CDR1 and CDR2 are SEHNR and FQNEAQ (reference sequence). Deletions cut 1 base from V and 11 bases from J, with 17 bases between. The CDR3 loop reads CASSLVQGYGEQYF. CDR3 in DNA: TGTGCCAGCAGCTTAGTACAGGGATATGGTGAGCAGTACTTC.

The genes are TRBV12-3 or TRBV12-4 and TRBJ1-2; 9 nucleotides agree with TRBD1. The CDR3 is made up of 15 amino acids. V trimming: 5 bases; J trimming: 7 bases; junction bases outside the gene matches: 11. The chain's CDR3 is CASSLHDRGGGGYTF. In nucleotides, the CDR3 is TGTGCCAGCAGTCTTCATGACAGGGGGGGAGGTGGCTACACCTTC.

The chain has TRBV4-1 and TRBJ2-7; the D is unclear. The CDR3 runs to 14 residues. V was trimmed by 1 base and J by 0 bases, leaving 7 bases between them. Germline lookup yields CDR1 MGHRA and CDR2 YSYEKL. Here the CDR3 reads CASSQGATSYEQYF. CDR3 DNA sequence: TGCGCCAGCAGCCAAGGGGCCACCTCCTACGAGCAGTACTTC.

The chain is built from TRBV12-3 or TRBV12-4 and TRBJ1-1; no clear D. Trimming left V 2 bases short and J 0 bases short, with 10 bases between. The CDR3 consists of 15 residues. The CDR3 here is CASSLMASMNTEAFF. The CDR3 DNA sequence: TGTGCCAGCAGTTTAATGGCAAGCATGAACACTGAAGCTTTCTTT.

This chain joins TRBV7-2 and TRBJ2-1; 8 bases match TRBD1. The V gene end was trimmed by 6 bases and the J gene end by 4 bases; junction bases not matched to a gene: 8. The length of the CDR3 is 15 residues. Germline-derived CDR1 and CDR2 are SGHTA and FQGNSA. The CDR3 here is CASRPDRGEYNEQFF. The CDR3 DNA sequence: TGTGCCAGCAGACCCGACAGGGGTGAGTACAATGAGCAGTTCTTC.

The chain couples TRBV12-3 or TRBV12-4 to TRBJ2-6; D perhaps matches TRBD1 (6 bases). Trimming took off 6 bases at V and 0 bases at J, with 12 bases between the two ends. This CDR3 spans 16 amino acids. CDR3 nucleotide sequence: TGTGCCAGCAGCCCGGACAGATACTCTGGGGCCAACGTCCTGACTTTC. This sequence encodes CASSPDRYSGANVLTF.

The rearrangement joins TRBV4-2 to TRBJ1-1, with TRBD1 as a possible D gene (6 bases). Trimming stripped 3 bases from V and 1 base from J, with 15 bases between. The CDR3 is made up of 16 amino acids. Germline V gene sequence: CDR1 LGHNA, CDR2 YNFKEQ. DNA for the CDR3: TGTGCCAGCAGCCAGGACTTACAGGGAGGGAACACTGAAGCTTTCTTT. Translating it yields CASSQDLQGGNTEAFF.

The V and J genes are TRBV7-2 and TRBJ2-3; D remains unclear. CDR1 is SGHTA and CDR2 is FQGNSA in the germline V gene. Trimming cost V 2 bases and J 4 bases, with 10 bases left between them. The CDR3 has 14 residues. CDR3 region: CASSLSDAADTQYF. CDR3 DNA: TGTGCCAGCAGCTTATCCGATGCCGCAGATACGCAGTATTTT. Supplemented by reference TRBV7-2 and TRBJ2-3, the full variable domain reads GAGVSQSPSNKVTEKGKDVELRCDPISGHTALYWYRQSLGQGLEFLIYFQGNSAPDKSGLPSDRFSAERTGGSVSTLTIQRTQQEDSAVYLCASSLSDAADTQYFGPGTRLTVL.

The CDR3, as DNA: TGTGCCAGCAGCCAGGACAGGGGCTCTAAAGGGACTAACTATGGCTACACCTTC. Its protein is CASSQDRGSKGTNYGYTF. The rearrangement joins TRBV11-3 to TRBJ1-2; 9 bases agree with TRBD1. This CDR3 is built from 18 residues. Germline values: CDR1 SGHNT, CDR2 YENEEA. Trimming at V came to 5 bases and at J to 0 bases, leaving 13 bases not matched to a gene.

This clonotype was observed a handful of times. CDR3 protein: CASSYYPGAYEQYF. As DNA, the CDR3 is TGTGCCAGCAGTTACTACCCCGGGGCCTACGAGCAGTACTTC. The rearrangement uses TRBV6-6 and TRBJ2-7, with a weak D call TRBD2 (5 bases). The ends were cut back, 1 base at V and 2 bases at J, with 9 bases in the middle. CDR3 length equals 14 residues. Germline values: CDR1 MNHNY, CDR2 SVGAGI (reference sequence).

This clonotype was observed a few times. This chain connects TRBV20-1 to TRBJ2-3; D is undetermined. Germline assignment: CDR1 DFQATT and CDR2 SNEGSKA (reference sequence). This CDR3 comprises 15 residues. V lost 0 bases to trimming and J lost 2 bases, with 12 bases between them. CDR3: CSARDGAEATDTQYF. In nucleotides, the CDR3 is TGCAGTGCTAGAGATGGCGCGGAAGCCACAGATACGCAGTATTTT.

The V gene is TRBV12-5, the J gene TRBJ2-3, with D possibly TRBD2 on 7 matching bases. Germline V gene lookup returns CDR1 LGHNT and CDR2 FRNRAP. This CDR3 is built from 15 residues. Trimming took off 1 base at V and 5 bases at J, with 13 bases between the two ends. In DNA form, the CDR3 reads TGTGCTAGTGGTTTGGACGGAAGGGGGGGAGATACGCAGTATTTT. Encoded protein: CASGLDGRGGDTQYF.

This clonotype was found a few times. This chain joins TRBV10-2 and TRBJ2-5; 7 nucleotides agree with TRBD2. The CDR3 extends over 14 amino acids. Germline loops: CDR1 WSHSY, CDR2 SAAADI. Trimming at V came to 6 bases and at J to 4 bases, leaving 8 bases not matched to a gene. CDR3 sequence: CASSPLGGRETQYF. DNA for the CDR3: TGCGCCAGCAGCCCCCTGGGAGGGAGAGAGACCCAGTACTTC.

V is TRBV21-1 and J is TRBJ2-1; TRBD2, the table's D call, lacks a check against the DNA. TRBV21-1 is a documented pseudogene. The CDR3 loop spans 16 amino acids. CDR3 DNA sequence: TGTGCCAGCAGCAAAGCTAGCGGCCTCCCCGACAATGAGCAGTTCTTC. Its protein is CASSKASGLPDNEQFF.

This clonotype was seen more than once but under ten times. V usage is TRBV12-3 or TRBV12-4 and J usage is TRBJ2-1; 10 bases agree with TRBD2. After removal of 3 bases from V and 6 bases from J, the junction contained 5 bases not matched to a gene. The CDR3 extends over 15 amino acids. CDR3 residues: CASSFLAGVLNEQFF. The CDR3 coding sequence is TGTGCCAGCAGTTTCCTAGCGGGAGTTCTCAATGAGCAGTTCTTC.

The CDR3 bases are TGCAGTGCTAGTACACAGGGTCTCGGATACGAGCAGTACTTC. Amino acids: CSASTQGLGYEQYF. The chain joins TRBV20-1 to TRBJ2-7; TRBD1 is a possible D gene (6 bases). The CDR3 totals 14 residues. The germline V gene encodes CDR1 DFQATT and CDR2 SNEGSKA (reference sequence). Trimming pared 3 bases from V and 4 bases from J, leaving 16 bases between.

The rearrangement joins TRBV7-2 to TRBJ2-7, with D tentatively TRBD2 (6 bases). The germline gives CDR1 SGHTA, CDR2 FQGNSA. The CDR3 spans 13 residues. V shed 5 bases and J shed 7 bases, with 15 bases lying between them. The DNA of the CDR3 is TGTGCCAGCAGCCCAGTTTGGGGGGAAGAGCAGTACTTC. This codes for CASSPVWGEEQYF. Looking up the rest from reference TRBV7-2 and TRBJ2-7 gives the full variable domain: GAGVSQSPSNKVTEKGKDVELRCDPISGHTALYWYRQSLGQGLEFLIYFQGNSAPDKSGLPSDRFSAERTGGSVSTLTIQRTQQEDSAVYLCASSPVWGEEQYFGPGTRLTVT.

V gene TRBV20-1 combines with J gene TRBJ2-3, with D perhaps given as TRBD1 or TRBD2 (6 bases each). CDR3 length equals 14 residues. Trimming removed 1 base at V and 2 bases at J, with 10 bases between. Germline V gene sequence: CDR1 DFQATT, CDR2 SNEGSKA (reference sequence). Here the CDR3 DNA reads TGCAGTGCTAGAGGCGGGACACCCACAGATACGCAGTATTTT. This translates into CSARGGTPTDTQYF.

The V call is TRBV9, the J call TRBJ1-1, with D unclear. This CDR3 spans 14 amino acids. V lost 2 bases and J lost 2, with 10 bases in between. Germline CDR1 SGDLS, CDR2 YYNGEE. The chain's CDR3 is CASSVQTSNTEAFF. DNA of the CDR3: TGTGCCAGCAGCGTCCAGACGTCTAACACTGAAGCTTTCTTT.

The chain uses TRBV29-1 and TRBJ2-7; 8 nucleotides agree with TRBD1. CDR1 and CDR2 from the germline V gene are SQVTM and ANQGSEA. Germline trimming cut 5 bases from V and 6 bases from J; bases unmatched to any gene: 12. The CDR3 consists of 14 residues. The CDR3 here is CSVRGTGPLGEQYF. The CDR3 region has the DNA TGCAGCGTTAGGGGGACAGGCCCTCTTGGCGAGCAGTACTTC.

The DNA of the CDR3 is TGTGCCAGCACCACGGGAGATCGGAATGAGCAGTTCTTC. Translation gives CASTTGDRNEQFF. The chain carries TRBV12-3 or TRBV12-4 and TRBJ2-1, with D possibly TRBD2 on 6 matching bases. V gave up 7 bases and J gave up 7 bases, with 14 bases separating them. There are 13 residues in the CDR3.

J is TRBJ2-1 and V is TRBV12-3 or TRBV12-4, with D hard to call. The ends were cut back, 6 bases at V and 8 bases at J, with 5 bases in the middle. The CDR3 covers 10 residues. The DNA for the CDR3 is TGTGCCAGCAGCTTGTATGAGCAGTTCTTC. It specifies CASSLYEQFF.

The J gene is TRBJ2-7, the V gene TRBV6-2 or TRBV6-3; D may be TRBD1 (7 bases). The V and J ends lost 10 bases and 10 bases respectively, with 23 bases between them. Germline lookup yields CDR1 MNHEY and CDR2 SVGEGT. The CDR3 extends over 13 amino acids. In nucleotides, the CDR3 is TGTGCCACCCAGGGGGAGGCTCGAGAGATCCAGTACTTC. It specifies CATQGEAREIQYF.

The gene calls are TRBV5-1 and TRBJ2-1, with 8 bases aligning to TRBD1. V trimming: 2 bases; J trimming: 5 bases; junction bases outside the gene matches: 6. This CDR3 is 15 amino acids long. The V gene's germline CDR1 is SGHRS and CDR2 YFSETQ. The CDR3 DNA follows: TGCGCCAGCAGCTTCGGGACAGGACTTAACAATGAGCAGTTCTTC. It is translated as CASSFGTGLNNEQFF.

This clonotype was counted between two and nine times. The chain uses TRBV10-3 and TRBJ2-7; possible D gene TRBD2, 6 bases. The CDR3 totals 17 residues. Germline CDR1 reads ENHRY; CDR2 reads SYGVKD. Trimming took 2 bases from V and 3 from J, leaving 20 bases between them. The CDR3 sequence is CAISEPSPRDFDYEQYF. The CDR3 nucleotides read TGTGCCATCAGTGAGCCTTCCCCGAGGGACTTCGACTACGAGCAGTACTTC.

This clonotype has more than one count but fewer than ten. CDR3 bases: TGTGCCAGCAGCAAGACTAGCGGGGGCTGGAGCGATACGCAGTATTTT. Its protein is CASSKTSGGWSDTQYF. V is TRBV21-1 and J is TRBJ2-3; TRBD2 reflects the table's D call only, with no check against the DNA. TRBV21-1 is labeled a pseudogene. This CDR3 spans 16 amino acids.

CDR3 bases: TGTGCCAGCATCGTCGACGGCAACTATGGCTACACCTTC. Translating gives CASIVDGNYGYTF. The chain links TRBV12-3 or TRBV12-4 to TRBJ1-2; unclear D gene. V dropped 7 bases and J dropped 2 bases, with 11 bases sitting between them. This CDR3 spans 13 amino acids.

This clonotype was observed a handful of times. The genes are TRBV12-3 or TRBV12-4 and TRBJ2-4; D may be TRBD1 (6 bases). With 7 bases removed from V and 1 base from J, the gap between germline ends came to 11 bases. This CDR3 region has 14 residues. CDR3 in DNA: TGTGCCAGCAACACAGGGTTGGCCAAAAACATTCAGTACTTC. Translating gives CASNTGLAKNIQYF.